This T cell receptor beta chain was identified during a study of identical twins. Points from the study as a whole: Twin pairs' shared out-of-frame alpha sequences were enriched in low generation probability.

It was template switching that added a universal primer site, and there were unique molecular identifiers on the cDNA. TCRdb analysed the 5' RACE reads with MiXCR anew, one entry per CDR3 protein. The sample holds hundreds of thousands of distinct CDR3 sequences, approximately 13% seen once. J was trimmed by 7 bases and V by 2 bases; bases with no gene match: 11. CDR3 size: 16 residues. The germline CDR1 and CDR2 sequences are MNHEY and SVGEGT. Points on this clonotype: Its antigen is not identified.

The same data also went into a second study, on yellow fever vaccine responses in identical twins. This second study notes: Among the twins, the vaccine T cell response reportedly seemed partly convergent and partly personalized.

V usage is TRBV6-2 or TRBV6-3 and J usage is TRBJ2-1, with 7 bases aligning to TRBD1. This clonotype originated in a young woman in good health. Source material: PBMCs. The CDR3 coding sequence is TGTGCCAGCAGTTACATCGACAGGGTCCGGGATAATGAGCAGTTCTTC. Its protein product is CASSYIDRVRDNEQFF.